This TCR beta chain derives from a study of CD8 T cells in Susac syndrome. Findings and limits, study-wide: Clonal expansion was not seen in any Susac syndrome CD4+ T cell repertoire.

Germline V gene sequence: CDR1 SNHLY, CDR2 FYNNEI. Trimming shortened V by 3 bases and J by 3 bases, and 9 bases separated the two germline ends. The CDR3 totals 13 residues. TEMRA cells were FACS-enriched, and CD8+ and CD4+ T cells were isolated negatively. The RNA input was about 0.45 to 1 ug, and it was reverse transcribed with random hexamers. Across 54 Vbeta and 13 Jbeta, TCR beta CDR3 was amplified with immunoSEQ multiplex PCR. Via MiXCR, TCRdb re-called the immunoSEQ multiplex PCR reads, giving one row per CDR3 protein. The top ten hold 0.15% to 0.2% of the sample, which has some 150,000 distinct CDR3 sequences, 90% to 95% seen once. With respect to this clonotype: Antigen: not known.

The sequence was obtained from a human donor with Susac syndrome. The V call is TRBV2, the J call TRBJ2-7, with D perhaps TRBD1 (5 bases). The specimen sequenced was CD4+ T cells from PBMCs. CDR3 amino acids: CASSDRVYYEQYF. For the CDR3, the DNA is TGTGCCAGCAGTGACAGGGTTTACTACGAGCAGTACTTC.